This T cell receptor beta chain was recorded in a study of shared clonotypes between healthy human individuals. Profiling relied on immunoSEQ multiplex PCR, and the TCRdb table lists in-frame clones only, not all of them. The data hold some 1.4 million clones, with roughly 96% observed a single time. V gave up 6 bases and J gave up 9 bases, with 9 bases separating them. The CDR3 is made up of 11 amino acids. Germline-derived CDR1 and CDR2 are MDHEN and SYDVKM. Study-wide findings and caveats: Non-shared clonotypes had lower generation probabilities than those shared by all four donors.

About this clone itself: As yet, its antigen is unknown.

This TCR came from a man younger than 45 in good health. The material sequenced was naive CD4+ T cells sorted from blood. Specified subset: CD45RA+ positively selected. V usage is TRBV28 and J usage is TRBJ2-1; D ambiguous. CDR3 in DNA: TGTGCCAGCAGACGACTGGGTGAGCAGTTCTTC. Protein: CASRRLGEQFF.